This TCR beta chain comes out of a study of PD-L1 blockade in urothelial cancer. Across the study: Individuals in the cohort had been given 0 to 3 earlier chemotherapy regimens. Study-level points and caveats: By 3 weeks, tumor-associated blood clones had expanded more in durable-benefit patients. Pretreatment clonality of the blood TCR repertoire below the median was predictive of superior survival.

Into every PCR, synthetic TCR analog templates were spiked. Method: immunoSEQ multiplex PCR; TCRdb's copy keeps in-frame clones and lacks some. The data hold 45,000 to 55,000 clones, with more than 80% observed a single time. Sample time point: pretreatment peripheral blood. Germline V gene data show CDR1 as SNHLY and CDR2 as FYNNEI. The CDR3 spans 12 residues. In the case of this clone: Its cognate antigen is unknown. A read error may produce the germline difference seen at one junction end.

V usage is TRBV2 and J usage is TRBJ1-2; D gene ambiguous. Sequences were derived from PBMCs, sampled around atezolizumab (anti-PD-L1) treatment. This clonotype was obtained from a man between 50 and 59 years old with urothelial cancer. The CDR3 sequence: CASSEMAGHFPF. CDR3 in DNA: TGTGCCAGCAGTGAAATGGCGGGTCACTTCCCCTTC.